This T cell receptor beta chain came from a study of shared clonotypes between healthy human individuals. Study-level information: Each donor contributed plates that comprised three CD4 naive, three CD4 memory, two CD8 naive and one CD8 memory.

Whole-study results and caveats: Non-shared clonotypes displayed generation probabilities falling below those of clonotypes present in all four donors.

Concerning this clone: Its antigen is currently unknown.

Sequencing used immunoSEQ multiplex PCR; TCRdb keeps in-frame clones, though not all of them. The sample lists about 700,000 clones, under 80% seen once, with about 1.7% in the top ten. The receptor was isolated from a woman between 25 and 40 years old in good health. Sequencing input: memory CD4+ T cells sorted from blood. Noted subset: CD45RA-negative fraction.

This chain's CDR3 is CASSTLVSSDVTEQFF. The DNA for the CDR3 is TGTGCCAGCAGTACCCTCGTATCTAGCGATGTGACTGAGCAGTTCTTC. The V call is TRBV7-8, the J call TRBJ2-1, with D perhaps TRBD2 (6 bases). Trimming left V 6 bases short and J 9 bases short, with 24 bases between. The CDR3 runs 16 residues. Germline lookup yields CDR1 SGHVS and CDR2 FQNEAQ.